The 11 T cell receptor beta chains given below trace back to one sample, sequenced in a study of CD8 T cells in ankylosing spondylitis. TCRdb analysed the 5' RACE reads with MiXCR anew, one entry per CDR3 protein. Here the sample spans 200,000 to 300,000 distinct CDR3 sequences, around 9.1% being singletons. The sample taken for sequencing was blood, either unsorted or a sorted T cell fraction (not recorded which). Receptors originate from a male donor with ankylosing spondylitis or in good health (not recorded which).

This chain links TRBV12-3 or TRBV12-4 with TRBJ2-3; 13 bases align to TRBD2. Trimming took 4 bases from V and 2 from J; bases not matched to a gene: 12. The CDR3 runs 19 residues. The CDR3 DNA reads TGTGCCAGCAGTTCCGGGACTAGCGGGGAGTCCCCGGACACAGATACGCAGTATTTT. Translating it yields CASSSGTSGESPDTDTQYF.

This clonotype came up many times. This chain joins TRBV29-1 and TRBJ1-2; D remains ambiguous. Germline V CDR1 and CDR2: SQVTM, ANQGSEA. CDR3 length equals 14 residues. V shed 6 bases and J shed 1 base, with 15 bases lying between them. This chain's CDR3 is CSVPLNGINYGYTF. The CDR3 region has the DNA TGCAGCGTGCCATTGAATGGAATTAACTATGGCTACACCTTC.

This clonotype showed up many times. V gene TRBV5-1 combines with J gene TRBJ2-5, with TRBD1 as a possible D gene (6 bases). Germline values: CDR1 SGHRS, CDR2 YFSETQ. V was pared by 0 bases and J by 5 bases, with 11 bases between. The CDR3 loop spans 14 amino acids. As DNA, the CDR3 is TGCGCCAGCAGCTTGGGGGACACCAGGGAGACCCAGTACTTC. Its protein is CASSLGDTRETQYF.

This clonotype was counted many times. The chain employs TRBV5-1 and TRBJ1-1; D remains ambiguous. Germline lookup yields CDR1 SGHRS and CDR2 YFSETQ. The CDR3 has 11 residues. The V and J ends lost 7 bases and 5 bases respectively, with 9 bases between them. The CDR3, as DNA: TGCGCCAGCCACGGTGAGACTGAAGCTTTCTTT. Encoded protein: CASHGETEAFF.

The CDR3 bases are TGCAGTGCTAGAGGGACAGGGCCCTATGGCTACACCTTC. Translation gives CSARGTGPYGYTF. The chain links TRBV20-1 to TRBJ1-2, with 8 bases identical to TRBD1. The CDR3 extends over 13 amino acids. Germline assignment: CDR1 DFQATT and CDR2 SNEGSKA (reference sequence). V was clipped by 1 base and J by 4 bases; unmatched bases: 2.

This clonotype was observed at least ten times. The chain uses TRBV5-1 and TRBJ2-7; D unresolved. CDR1 SGHRS and CDR2 YFSETQ come from the germline V gene. The V end lost 2 bases, the J end lost 0 bases, and 12 bases lay between the germline ends. This CDR3 is 15 amino acids long. The CDR3 DNA follows: TGCGCCAGCAGCTTCTTGGCAGATTCCTCCTACGAGCAGTACTTC. This encodes CASSFLADSSYEQYF.

This clonotype was seen a few times. The chain combines TRBV5-1 with TRBJ2-1; TRBD2 agrees at 11 bases. The J segment lost 8 bases and the V segment lost 3 bases, leaving 13 bases of the junction unmatched. Germline values: CDR1 SGHRS, CDR2 YFSETQ. The CDR3 has 17 residues. The CDR3 DNA follows: TGCGCCAGCAGCTCTGGCGATAGCGGGAGGGCTCTGCATGAGCAGTTCTTC. Translating gives CASSSGDSGRALHEQFF.

This clonotype was observed many times. CDR3 DNA sequence: TGCAGCGTGCTCTGGGGTAATGAGCAGTTCTTC. It yields the protein CSVLWGNEQFF. The chain recombines TRBV29-1 with TRBJ2-1, with D hard to call. Trimming left V 6 bases short and J 7 bases short, with 10 bases between. CDR3 length equals 11 residues. Germline assignment: CDR1 SQVTM and CDR2 ANQGSEA.

This clonotype showed up many times. J is TRBJ2-5 and V is TRBV6-5; 14 bases match TRBD2. CDR3 length: 17 amino acids. With 0 bases clipped from V and 5 bases from J, the junction kept 5 bases outside the gene matches. Germline V gene data show CDR1 as MNHEY and CDR2 as SVGAGI. The CDR3 DNA follows: TGTGCCAGCAGTTACTCCCCGGGACTAGCGGGAGTGGAGACCCAGTACTTC. Translation: CASSYSPGLAGVETQYF.

This clonotype has a handful of counts. CDR3: CSARGGRDNEQFF. The DNA of the CDR3 is TGCAGTGCCAGGGGGGGGCGGGACAATGAGCAGTTCTTC. The chain combines TRBV20-1 with TRBJ2-1; either TRBD1 or TRBD2 may supply D (7 bases each). The length of the CDR3 is 13 residues. CDR1 is DFQATT and CDR2 is SNEGSKA in the germline V gene (reference sequence). V was shortened by 6 bases and J by 5 bases, with 14 bases between the two germline ends.

This clonotype was detected ten times or more. V gene TRBV20-1 combines with J gene TRBJ2-1, with D perhaps TRBD2 (6 bases). V lost 5 bases, J lost 3 bases, and 23 bases lay in between. Germline CDR1 is DFQATT and CDR2 is SNEGSKA (reference sequence). This CDR3 has 17 amino acids. The CDR3, as DNA: TGCAGTGCTTCCAGCCCCCGGGGGTACCCGCGCTACAATGAGCAGTTCTTC. Protein sequence: CSASSPRGYPRYNEQFF.